This T cell receptor (beta chain) stems from a study of blood T cell repertoires in COVID-19. Assay used: immunoSEQ multiplex PCR; TCRdb lists only in-frame clones, some missing. The table records about 41,000 clones, about four fifths of them present only once. Germline CDR1 LNHDA, CDR2 SQIVND (reference sequence). J lost 0 bases, V lost 4 bases, and 11 bases had no gene match. The CDR3 is 20 amino acids. The sample was peripheral blood. The TCR comes from a woman older than 75 with acute or convalescent COVID-19. This sequence joins TRBV19 and TRBJ2-1; 14 bases agree with TRBD2. This CDR3 is CASSNGRGLAGASSYNEQFF. CDR3 in DNA: TGTGCCAGTAGTAACGGTAGGGGACTAGCGGGGGCGAGCTCCTACAATGAGCAGTTCTTC.